The 26 T cell receptor beta chains below all came from one sample that was sequenced in a study of blood T cell repertoires in COVID-19. TCRdb's table, derived via immunoSEQ multiplex PCR, lists solely in-frame clones and lacks some. The table shows 90,000 to 130,000 clones, with approximately 82% occurring only once. The sequenced sample was peripheral blood. These receptor sequences come from a woman over 75 with acute or convalescent COVID-19.

The rearrangement joins TRBV6-2 or TRBV6-3 to TRBJ2-7; 9 bases are shared with TRBD2. Trimming cost V 4 bases and J 4 bases; bases outside gene matches: 2. This CDR3 region has 13 residues. Germline CDR1 is MNHEY and CDR2 is SVGEGT. CDR3: CASSWTSVYEQYF. Written as DNA, the CDR3 is TGTGCCAGCAGTTGGACTAGCGTTTACGAGCAGTACTTC.

This clone was recorded a few times. This chain links TRBV7-8 with TRBJ1-5; the D gene is possibly TRBD1 (5 bases). This CDR3 is 20 amino acids long. Germline CDR1 and CDR2: SGHVS and FQNEAQ. Between the trimmed V and J ends, which lost 1 base and 3 bases, there was a span of 25 bases. The CDR3 bases are TGTGCCAGCAGCTTAGAGCATTGGGGCAGCTTGAGGATTCCCAATCAGCCCCAGCATTTT. Its translation is CASSLEHWGSLRIPNQPQHF.

There are a few counts of this clone. The chain recombines TRBV5-1 with TRBJ2-2; D may be TRBD1 (5 bases). Per germline, CDR1 SGHRS and CDR2 YFSETQ. The CDR3 loop spans 14 amino acids. V lost 0 bases and J lost 4, with 7 bases in between. CDR3 sequence reads: CASSLAQGTGELFF. The DNA of the CDR3 is TGCGCCAGCAGCTTGGCTCAGGGCACCGGGGAGCTGTTTTTT.

This CDR3 is CASVPRPGQGVLHNEQFF. For the CDR3, the DNA is TGTGCCTCGGTTCCAAGACCGGGACAGGGGGTTCTTCACAATGAGCAGTTCTTC. This chain uses TRBV19 with TRBJ2-1; 11 nucleotides agree with TRBD1. Looked up from germline, CDR1 is LNHDA and CDR2 is SQIVND (reference sequence). The CDR3 covers 18 residues. V was pared by 11 bases and J by 5 bases, with 20 bases of the junction left unmatched.

J is TRBJ1-1 and V is TRBV7-2; no definite D call. This CDR3 region has 14 residues. Germline lookup yields CDR1 SGHTA and CDR2 FQGNSA. Trimming cost V 0 bases and J 10 bases, with 15 bases left between them. Here the CDR3 DNA reads TGTGCCAGCAGCTTAGCGAGCGCACGGCAAGGAGCTTTCTTT. Its protein product is CASSLASARQGAFF.

This chain joins TRBV5-5 and TRBJ1-3; 9 bases fit TRBD1. The germline V gene has CDR1 SGHKS and CDR2 YYEKEE (reference sequence). The CDR3 has 15 amino acids. V lost 4 bases, J lost 7 bases, and 9 bases stayed unmatched. The DNA for the CDR3 is TGTGCCAGCAGCCCGGACAGGGGAATCGACAACACCATATATTTT. Its protein is CASSPDRGIDNTIYF.

The rearrangement links TRBV13 to TRBJ1-5; possibly TRBD1 for D (6 bases). Germline-derived CDR1 and CDR2 are PRHDT and FYEKMQ (reference sequence). V lost 3 bases and J 5 bases, leaving 11 bases between the germline ends. The CDR3 has 14 amino acids. Written as DNA, the CDR3 is TGTGCCAGCAGCTTTAGGGGGAGTCATCAGCCCCAGCATTTT. Protein sequence: CASSFRGSHQPQHF.

The chain uses TRBV6-4 and TRBJ1-1, with TRBD1 matching 9 bases. CDR3 length: 15 residues. V dropped 7 bases and J dropped 1; count of bases not matched to a gene: 7. Looked up from germline, CDR1 is MRHNA and CDR2 is SNTAGT. As DNA, the CDR3 is TGTGCCAGCAAACCAAGGGACAGGGAGAACACTGAAGCTTTCTTT. Translation: CASKPRDRENTEAFF.

The V and J genes are TRBV10-3 and TRBJ1-1; 8 nucleotides agree with TRBD1. Per the germline V gene, CDR1 is ENHRY and CDR2 is SYGVKD. The CDR3 consists of 15 residues. Trimming took 7 bases from V and 4 from J; bases not matched to a gene: 11. The CDR3 sequence is CAITRDRGGGTEAFF. The CDR3 coding sequence is TGTGCCATCACTCGAGACAGGGGCGGCGGCACTGAAGCTTTCTTT.

The genes are TRBV18 and TRBJ1-2; no definite D call. Trimming removed 3 bases from V and 1 base from J, with 6 bases in between. CDR3 size: 13 residues. Looked up from germline, CDR1 is KGHSH and CDR2 is LQKENI. The CDR3 sequence: CASSPGFNYGYTF. Here the CDR3 DNA reads TGTGCCAGCTCACCCGGGTTTAACTATGGCTACACCTTC.

This sequence joins TRBV4-2 and TRBJ2-3; D gene unclear. The CDR3 is 13 residues long. Looked up from germline, CDR1 is LGHNA and CDR2 is YNFKEQ. Trimming removed 4 bases from V and 0 bases from J, with 5 bases in between. The CDR3: CASSPYSTDTQYF. The CDR3 nucleotides read TGTGCCAGCAGCCCCTATAGCACAGATACGCAGTATTTT.

This clone has only a few counts. The rearrangement joins TRBV2 to TRBJ2-3; 9 bases fit TRBD2. Germline CDR1 is SNHLY and CDR2 is FYNNEI. CDR3 size: 16 residues. J was trimmed by 0 bases and V by 6 bases; bases with no gene match: 7. The DNA for the CDR3 is TGTGCCAGCAGCTCTCAGACTAGCGGTAGCACAGATACGCAGTATTTT. Amino acids: CASSSQTSGSTDTQYF. Using reference TRBV2 and TRBJ2-3 for the parts outside the CDR3, the full variable domain is EPEVTQTPSHQVTQMGQEVILRCVPISNHLYFYWYRQILGQKVEFLVSFYNNEISEKSEIFDDQFSVERPDGSNFTLKIRSTKLEDSAMYFCASSSQTSGSTDTQYFGPGTRLTVL.

The chain has TRBV11-2 and TRBJ1-2; 8 bases line up with TRBD1. Germline V gene sequence: CDR1 SGHAT, CDR2 FQNNGV. Unmatched junction bases numbered 10, after V lost 9 bases and J lost 4 bases. This CDR3 is 14 amino acids long. The CDR3 coding sequence is TGTGCCAGACCTGACCCGGGACAGGTCTATGGCTACACCTTC. Encoded protein: CARPDPGQVYGYTF.

This clone was detected only once. The rearrangement uses TRBV6-5 and TRBJ1-1; D might be TRBD1 (5 bases). Trimming left V 8 bases short and J 1 base short, with 17 bases between. Germline CDR1 is MNHEY and CDR2 is SVGAGI. The CDR3 contains 15 residues. CDR3 in DNA: TGTGCCAGCTCGATCGACAGCTCGCAGAACACTGAAGCTTTCTTT. This sequence encodes CASSIDSSQNTEAFF.

The chain couples TRBV20-1 to TRBJ2-1; D may be TRBD1 (6 bases). The CDR3 contains 14 residues. CDR1 and CDR2 from the germline V gene are DFQATT and SNEGSKA (reference sequence). V shed 3 bases and J shed 5 bases, with 14 bases lying between them. The CDR3 nucleotides read TGCAGTGCTAGTGGCCCCCACAGGGACAATGAGCAGTTCTTC. Amino acid sequence: CSASGPHRDNEQFF.

This chain connects TRBV28 to TRBJ2-1, with D uncertain. V shed 7 bases and J shed 1 base, with 14 bases lying between them. This CDR3 region has 15 residues. Germline V gene data show CDR1 as MDHEN and CDR2 as SYDVKM. CDR3: CASKADSFSYNEQFF. The DNA of the CDR3 is TGTGCCAGCAAGGCCGACTCCTTTTCCTACAATGAGCAGTTCTTC.

This clone was seen a few times. The chain joins TRBV3-1 (or the pseudogene TRBV3-2) to TRBJ2-7, with a possible D match to TRBD2 (5 bases). With 0 bases removed from V and 4 bases from J, the gap between germline ends came to 7 bases. This CDR3 contains 13 residues. Per germline, CDR1 LGHDT and CDR2 YNNKEL (reference sequence). CDR3: CASSQEGSYEQYF. The CDR3 bases are TGTGCCAGCAGCCAAGAAGGGAGTTACGAGCAGTACTTC.

This chain connects TRBV5-1 to TRBJ2-3; 10 nucleotides align to TRBD1. The junction had 7 bases not matched to a gene; V was cut back by 0 bases and J by 6 bases. Germline CDR1 SGHRS, CDR2 YFSETQ. The CDR3 totals 16 residues. CDR3 amino acids: CASSLARTGGSDTQYF. The CDR3 nucleotides are TGCGCCAGCAGCTTGGCTAGGACAGGGGGGTCGGATACGCAGTATTTT.

The CDR3 sequence is CASSPTGLRSPLHF. The CDR3, as DNA: TGTGCCAGTAGCCCGACAGGGTTACGATCACCCCTCCACTTT. The chain uses TRBV19 and TRBJ1-6; TRBD1 aligns across 7 bases. The CDR3 loop spans 14 amino acids. Germline V gives CDR1 LNHDA, CDR2 SQIVND (reference sequence). V gave up 6 bases and J gave up 10 bases; unmatched junction bases: 9.

This clone was seen a handful of times. The chain combines TRBV9 with TRBJ2-1; D call uncertain. Germline V gene data show CDR1 as SGDLS and CDR2 as YYNGEE. Trimming stripped 2 bases from V and 4 bases from J, with 7 bases between. This CDR3 has 13 amino acids. CDR3 nucleotide sequence: TGTGCCAGCAGCGTCTCTAAATACAATGAGCAGTTCTTC. It encodes CASSVSKYNEQFF.

The CDR3 region is CASSVEASQGPLHF. The CDR3 bases are TGTGCCAGCAGCGTAGAGGCGAGTCAGGGACCCCTCCACTTT. This rearrangement joins TRBV9 to TRBJ1-6; perhaps TRBD1 as D (5 bases). Germline V gene data show CDR1 as SGDLS and CDR2 as YYNGEE. The CDR3 runs 14 residues. V was trimmed by 0 bases and J by 12 bases, leaving 13 bases between them.

The chain uses TRBV9 and TRBJ2-7; TRBD1 matches at 7 bases. Germline lookup yields CDR1 SGDLS and CDR2 YYNGEE. There are 15 residues in the CDR3. The junction had 9 bases not matched to a gene; V was cut back by 3 bases and J by 3 bases. CDR3 DNA sequence: TGTGCCAGCAGCGGACAGGGAATGGGGTTCTACGAGCAGTACTTC. Translation: CASSGQGMGFYEQYF.

The chain's CDR3 is CSVLLGGHGTDTQYF. The CDR3 region has the DNA TGCAGCGTTCTCTTGGGAGGGCACGGGACAGATACGCAGTATTTT. The chain is built from TRBV29-1 and TRBJ2-3; 7 bases match TRBD2. Germline V lookup: CDR1 SQVTM, CDR2 ANQGSEA. This CDR3 has 15 residues. V was clipped by 5 bases and J by 3 bases; unmatched bases: 11.

The genes are TRBV5-6 and TRBJ1-1, with D possibly TRBD1 on 6 matching bases. The CDR3 covers 14 residues. Trimming took 0 bases from V and 8 from J, leaving 14 bases between them. Germline V gene sequence: CDR1 SGHDT, CDR2 YYEEEE. As DNA, the CDR3 is TGTGCCAGCAGCTTGGAATCCCACAGGGCGGAAGCTTTCTTT. Amino acid sequence: CASSLESHRAEAFF.

The chain links TRBV5-6 to TRBJ2-5, with 14 bases lining up with TRBD2. Germline V gene data show CDR1 as SGHDT and CDR2 as YYEEEE. The CDR3 is made up of 17 amino acids. V shed 1 base, J shed 5 bases, and the junction held 7 bases outside the gene matches. This chain's CDR3 is CASSLPRLAGGRETQYF. The CDR3 nucleotides read TGTGCCAGCAGCTTGCCGCGACTAGCGGGGGGGCGGGAGACCCAGTACTTC.

The chain carries TRBV19 and TRBJ1-5; D gene unclear. This CDR3 has 16 residues. Trimming stripped 4 bases from V and 2 bases from J, with 15 bases between. Germline CDR1 reads LNHDA; CDR2 reads SQIVND (reference sequence). The CDR3 region is CASSNRPYGRNQPQHF. CDR3 in DNA: TGTGCCAGTAGTAATCGGCCATATGGGCGCAATCAGCCCCAGCATTTT.